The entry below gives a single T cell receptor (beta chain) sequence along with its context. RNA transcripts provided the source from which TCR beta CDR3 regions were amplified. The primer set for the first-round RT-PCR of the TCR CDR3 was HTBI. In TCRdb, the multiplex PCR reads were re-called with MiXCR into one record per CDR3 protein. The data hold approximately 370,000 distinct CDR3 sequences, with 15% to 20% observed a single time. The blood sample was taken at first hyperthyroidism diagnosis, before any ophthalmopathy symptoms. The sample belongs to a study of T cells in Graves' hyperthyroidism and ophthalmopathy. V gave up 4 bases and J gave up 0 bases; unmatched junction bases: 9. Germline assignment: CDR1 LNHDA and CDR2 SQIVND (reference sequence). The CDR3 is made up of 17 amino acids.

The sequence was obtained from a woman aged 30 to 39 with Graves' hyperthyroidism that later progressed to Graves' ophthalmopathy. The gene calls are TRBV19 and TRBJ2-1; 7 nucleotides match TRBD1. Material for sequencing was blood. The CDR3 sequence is CASSTWARDSSYNEQFF. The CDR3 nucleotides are TGTGCCAGTAGTACGTGGGCCCGGGACAGCTCCTACAATGAGCAGTTCTTC.